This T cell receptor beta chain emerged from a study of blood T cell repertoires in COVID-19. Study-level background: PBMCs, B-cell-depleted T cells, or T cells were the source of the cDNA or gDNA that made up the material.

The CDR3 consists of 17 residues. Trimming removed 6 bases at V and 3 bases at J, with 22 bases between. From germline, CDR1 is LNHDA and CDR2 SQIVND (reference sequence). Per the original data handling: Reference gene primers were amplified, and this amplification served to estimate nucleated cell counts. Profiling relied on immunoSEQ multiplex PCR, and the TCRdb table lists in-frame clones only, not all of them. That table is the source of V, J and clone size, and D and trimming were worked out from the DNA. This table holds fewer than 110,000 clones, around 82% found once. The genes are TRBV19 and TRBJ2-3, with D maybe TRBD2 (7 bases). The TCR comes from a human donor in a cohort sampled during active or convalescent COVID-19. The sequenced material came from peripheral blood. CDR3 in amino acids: CASRGGARERSTDTQYF. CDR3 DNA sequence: TGTGCCAGTAGGGGGGGGGCCAGGGAGAGGTCTACAGATACGCAGTATTTT.